This record concerns one TCR beta chain sequence. The assay was immunoSEQ multiplex PCR, and TCRdb's table has in-frame clones only and misses some. This sample has roughly 51,000 clones, with about nine tenths found just once. The germline CDR1 and CDR2 sequences are SEHNR and FQNEAQ (reference sequence). V gave up 7 bases and J gave up 10 bases, with 11 bases separating them. This CDR3 region has 11 residues. This record comes from a study of T cell changes during pregnancy in multiple sclerosis. Sample: CD4+ T cells from peripheral blood mononuclear cells, taken after pregnancy. The chain recombines TRBV7-9 with TRBJ2-1, with D possibly TRBD2 on 5 matching bases. This receptor was taken from a female donor in good health, enrolled as a control in a pregnancy study. The CDR3 DNA reads TGTGCCAGCATGTGGGCGGGCGAGCAGTTCTTC. Its protein product is CASMWAGEQFF.